This TCR beta chain appears in the sequencing data of a study of regulatory T cells in long-lasting Graves disease. Assembly of TCR beta libraries relied on iRepertoire HTBI primers together with Arm-PCR of CDR3 regions. Via MiXCR, TCRdb re-called the multiplex PCR reads, giving one row per CDR3 protein. There are some 600,000 distinct CDR3 sequences in the sample; around 16% occur only once, and around 12% lies in the top ten. This clonotype came up many times. Germline values: CDR1 SGHTA, CDR2 FQGNSA. V lost 1 base, J lost 2 bases, and 11 bases lay in between. The CDR3 extends over 15 amino acids. Time point of the sample: newly diagnosed GD, antithyroid drugs for less than 3 months. There was RNA extracted from PBMCs, and the TCR library was made from it. Patients were enrolled at an endocrinology department in Xi'an, China. This sample was also put to use in a study of T cells in Graves' hyperthyroidism and ophthalmopathy.

The receptor's source is a man in his late teens or twenties with Graves disease. Material: peripheral blood mononuclear cells (PBMCs), obtained at new diagnosis, from a patient treated with antithyroid drugs. V usage is TRBV7-2 and J usage is TRBJ2-5; D is unclear. The chain's CDR3 is CASSLVWGTQETQYF. The CDR3 nucleotides read TGTGCCAGCAGCTTAGTGTGGGGTACTCAAGAGACCCAGTACTTC.